Listed below are T cell receptor beta chains from one sample, sequenced in a study of T cell responses to AZD1222 COVID-19 vaccine. Data came from immunoSEQ multiplex PCR; TCRdb stores just in-frame clones and leaves some out. The repertoire holds approximately 190,000 clones, with around 92% as singletons. The specimen comprised peripheral blood, sampled on day 0 of AZD1222 vaccination. Receptors originate from an adult in good health. CDR3s include the opening cysteine and the closing phenylalanine or tryptophan. The D gene is left open where the match is weak. Not all rows give a size; the values are once, few, many and, for expanded clones, a class.

D,J,V,size,CDR3,DNA
-,TRBJ1-2,TRBV7-2,-,CASSLVSGGVNYGYTF,TGTGCCAGCAGCTTAGTCAGCGGGGGGGTTAACTATGGCTACACCTTC
-,TRBJ2-7,TRBV21-1,-,CASSERTSGGANEQYF,TGTGCCAGCAGCGAAAGGACTAGCGGGGGGGCAAACGAGCAGTACTTC
-,TRBJ1-4,TRBV5-8,-,CASSFGLRVEKLFF,TGTGCCAGCAGCTTCGGTCTTAGGGTTGAAAAACTGTTTTTT
TRBD2,TRBJ2-1,TRBV6-4,-,CASSVAGGLGEQFF,TGTGCCAGCAGTGTAGCGGGGGGCCTTGGTGAGCAGTTCTTC
-,TRBJ1-1,TRBV11-3,once,CASSLGRGNTEAFF,TGTGCCAGCAGCTTAGGCAGGGGGAACACTGAAGCTTTCTTT
TRBD1,TRBJ1-5,TRBV27,-,CASSQRQGGQPQHF,TGTGCCAGCAGCCAACGACAGGGCGGTCAGCCCCAGCATTTT
-,TRBJ2-3,TRBV5-4,-,CASSSLLRGIDTQYF,TGTGCCAGCAGCTCCCTCCTTCGCGGTATCGATACGCAGTATTTT
-,TRBJ2-5,TRBV5-8,-,CASSSTEKETQYF,TGTGCCAGCAGCTCGACAGAAAAAGAGACCCAGTACTTC
TRBD1,TRBJ1-1,TRBV28,-,CASSTWTGGSTEAFF,TGTGCCAGCAGTACCTGGACAGGGGGCTCCACTGAAGCTTTCTTT
-,TRBJ1-5,TRBV19,-,CASTRLTASNQPQHF,TGTGCCAGTACCCGGTTAACCGCTAGCAATCAGCCCCAGCATTTT
-,TRBJ2-6,TRBV2,-,CASSVGGGANVLTF,TGTGCCAGCAGTGTGGGAGGCGGGGCCAACGTCCTGACTTTC
-,TRBJ1-2,TRBV5-4,-,CASSLAGPAVVIYGYTF,TGTGCCAGCAGCTTAGCTGGTCCCGCCGTGGTAATCTATGGCTACACCTTC
-,TRBJ1-2,TRBV3-1/TRBV3-2,-,CASSQYRATNYGYTF,TGTGCCAGCAGCCAGTACAGGGCTACCAACTATGGCTACACCTTC
-,TRBJ1-6,TRBV10-3,-,CAMASSYNSPLHF,TGTGCCATGGCAAGCTCCTATAATTCACCCCTCCACTTT
-,TRBJ1-6,TRBV20-1,-,CSASSSSPLHF,TGCAGTGCTAGCTCGAGTTCACCCCTCCACTTT
-,TRBJ2-5,TRBV3-1/TRBV3-2,-,CASSQVGETQYF,TGTGCCAGCAGCCAAGTTGGAGAGACCCAGTACTTC
TRBD2,TRBJ2-1,TRBV27,-,CASKGGGNLQYNEQFF,TGTGCCAGCAAGGGCGGGGGAAATCTCCAGTACAATGAGCAGTTCTTC
-,TRBJ1-4,TRBV7-2,-,CASSLDREAATNEKLFF,TGTGCCAGCAGCTTAGACAGGGAAGCGGCAACTAATGAAAAACTGTTTTTT
-,TRBJ1-1,TRBV2,-,CASSPMGREHTEAFF,TGTGCCAGCAGCCCAATGGGCAGGGAACACACTGAAGCTTTCTTT
TRBD2,TRBJ2-2,TRBV9,-,CASSPRSGGASGELFF,TGTGCCAGCAGCCCGCGAAGCGGGGGGGCTTCCGGGGAGCTGTTTTTT
-,TRBJ1-5,TRBV9,-,CASSVEGAGVQPQHF,TGTGCCAGCAGCGTAGAAGGGGCAGGGGTTCAGCCCCAGCATTTT
-,TRBJ2-1,TRBV11-3,-,CASSLGPLFPARMEENEQFF,TGTGCCAGCAGCTTGGGGCCTCTGTTCCCAGCCAGGATGGAGGAGAATGAGCAGTTCTTC